This T cell receptor beta chain comes out of a study of blood T cells in healthy people across ages. Broader study findings: Measured against age, TCR beta diversity per million T cells decreased in a roughly linear manner.

A word on this clonotype: Its antigen is still unknown.

Isolated PBMCs totaled at least 7 million in each sample. In germline, CDR1 is KGHDR, CDR2 SFDVKD. This CDR3 is built from 17 residues. The J segment lost 2 bases and the V segment lost 4 bases, leaving 7 bases of the junction unmatched. A second roughly 6 to 12 cycle PCR used barcoded and J-beta primers. TCRdb redid the calling of the 5' RACE reads with MiXCR, one entry per CDR3 protein. The sample yields over 1,500,000 distinct CDR3 sequences, around half seen once. The chain carries TRBV24-1 and TRBJ2-3, with 11 positions matching TRBD1. Specimen: blood. The clonotype was recovered from a woman aged 40-49 years in good health. CDR3 in DNA: TGTGCCACCAGTGACCCAAGGGACAGGGGGAACACAGATACGCAGTATTTT. Its translation is CATSDPRDRGNTDTQYF.